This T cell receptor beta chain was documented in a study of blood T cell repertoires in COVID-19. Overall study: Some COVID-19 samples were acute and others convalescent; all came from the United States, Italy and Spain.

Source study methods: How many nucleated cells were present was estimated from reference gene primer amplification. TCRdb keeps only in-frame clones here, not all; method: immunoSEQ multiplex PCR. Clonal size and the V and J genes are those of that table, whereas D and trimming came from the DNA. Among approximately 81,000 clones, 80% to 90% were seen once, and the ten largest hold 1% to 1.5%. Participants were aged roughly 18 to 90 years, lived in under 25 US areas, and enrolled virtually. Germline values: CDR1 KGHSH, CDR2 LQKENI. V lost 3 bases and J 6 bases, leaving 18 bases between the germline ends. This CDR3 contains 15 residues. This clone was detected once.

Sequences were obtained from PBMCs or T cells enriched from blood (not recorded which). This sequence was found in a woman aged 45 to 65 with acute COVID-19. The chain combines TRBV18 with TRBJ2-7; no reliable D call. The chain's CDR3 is CASSPGLTMNGEQYF. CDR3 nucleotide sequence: TGTGCCAGCTCACCCGGTTTAACCATGAACGGCGAGCAGTACTTC.